These 26 T cell receptor beta chains were all obtained from the same sample, sequenced in a study of shared clonotypes between healthy human individuals. This table comes from immunoSEQ multiplex PCR, and its TCRdb copy is limited to in-frame clones, with some not included. The sample yields approximately 440,000 clones, roughly 80% seen once. Sequencing was carried out using PBMCs. These TCRs come from a woman between 40 and 50 years old in good health. Some clones in this sample may be carry-over from other donors' samples.

The rearrangement uses TRBV19 and TRBJ1-3, with TRBD1 identical over 8 bases. The V segment lost 4 bases and the J segment 0 bases; nucleotides outside the gene matches: 5. Germline V gives CDR1 LNHDA, CDR2 SQIVND (reference sequence). The CDR3 is made up of 16 amino acids. This CDR3 is CASSTGQALSGNTIYF. The CDR3 DNA follows: TGTGCCAGTAGTACGGGACAGGCCCTCTCTGGAAACACCATATATTTT.

This clone was detected once. One end of the junction is discordant with germline, which a read error may explain. The CDR3 protein is CASPPILRLAGGGTGELFF. The CDR3 DNA follows: TGTGCCAGCCCACCCATTTTAAGACTAGCGGGAGGTGGCACCGGGGAGCTGTTTTTT. The chain couples TRBV18 to TRBJ2-2; TRBD2 aligns across 13 bases. The CDR3 has 19 amino acids. In germline, CDR1 is KGHSH, CDR2 LQKENI.

The genes are TRBV28 and TRBJ1-1, with D possibly TRBD1 on 5 matching bases. CDR3 size: 15 residues. V lost 3 bases, J lost 1 base, and 12 bases lay in between. In germline, CDR1 is MDHEN, CDR2 SYDVKM. The CDR3 sequence: CASSLGFGGNTEAFF. The CDR3 DNA is TGTGCCAGCAGTTTGGGTTTCGGGGGGAACACTGAAGCTTTCTTT.

The V gene is TRBV5-5, the J gene TRBJ2-4; D is undetermined. Germline values: CDR1 SGHKS, CDR2 YYEKEE (reference sequence). The V and J ends lost 2 bases and 11 bases respectively, with 8 bases between them. This CDR3 is 11 amino acids long. CDR3 sequence reads: CASSLGAVQYF. CDR3 bases: TGTGCCAGCAGCTTAGGAGCAGTTCAGTACTTC. Full variable domain (outside the CDR3, taken from reference TRBV5-5 and TRBJ2-4): DAGVTQSPTHLIKTRGQQVTLRCSPISGHKSVSWYQQVLGQGPQFIFQYYEKEERGRGNFPDRFSARQFPNYSSELNVNALLLGDSALYLCASSLGAVQYFGAGTRLSVL.

In this sample, this clone turned up a few times. The V and J genes are TRBV25-1 and TRBJ1-3; D gene ambiguous. With 11 bases removed from V and 0 bases from J, the gap between germline ends came to 11 bases. CDR1 and CDR2 (germline): MGHDK, SYGVNS. This CDR3 comprises 13 residues. The CDR3 protein is CASALGSGNTIYF. The CDR3 DNA reads TGTGCCTCCGCCCTGGGCTCTGGAAACACCATATATTTT.

The chain is built from TRBV28 and TRBJ1-3, with D uncertain. Looked up from germline, CDR1 is MDHEN and CDR2 is SYDVKM. V lost 2 bases to trimming and J lost 0 bases, with 8 bases between them. The CDR3 has 15 residues. The CDR3 here is CASSLDGFSGNTIYF. CDR3 bases: TGTGCCAGCAGTTTAGACGGGTTCTCTGGAAACACCATATATTTT.

This clone was seen a single time. The chain employs TRBV4-3 and TRBJ1-3, with TRBD1 as a possible D gene (6 bases). With 4 bases removed from V and 4 bases from J, the gap between germline ends came to 8 bases. Looked up from germline, CDR1 is LGHNA and CDR2 is YSLEER. CDR3 length equals 13 residues. CDR3 region: CASSLQGGNTIYF. Here the CDR3 DNA reads TGCGCCAGCAGCCTACAGGGCGGAAACACCATATATTTT.

The chain couples TRBV5-4 to TRBJ2-7, with 7 bases that match TRBD2. Per germline, CDR1 SGHNT and CDR2 YYREEE (reference sequence). Trimming took 0 bases from V and 2 from J; bases not matched to a gene: 8. The CDR3 contains 16 residues. The chain's CDR3 is CASSLGARAGTYEQYF. CDR3 DNA sequence: TGTGCCAGCAGCTTGGGGGCCCGAGCGGGAACCTACGAGCAGTACTTC.

This chain links TRBV2 with TRBJ2-5, with 9 bases fitting TRBD1. The germline V gene encodes CDR1 SNHLY and CDR2 FYNNEI. There are 17 residues in the CDR3. V shed 8 bases, J shed 9 bases, and the junction held 22 bases outside the gene matches. CDR3 residues: CASSQLSPGQGRSAQYF. The CDR3 DNA reads TGTGCCAGCTCCCAACTAAGCCCGGGACAGGGAAGAAGTGCCCAGTACTTC. Looking up the rest from reference TRBV2 and TRBJ2-5 gives the full variable domain: EPEVTQTPSHQVTQMGQEVILRCVPISNHLYFYWYRQILGQKVEFLVSFYNNEISEKSEIFDDQFSVERPDGSNFTLKIRSTKLEDSAMYFCASSQLSPGQGRSAQYFGPGTRLLVL.

The chain carries TRBV2 and TRBJ2-1; D uncertain. This CDR3 region has 15 residues. CDR1 SNHLY and CDR2 FYNNEI come from the germline V gene. The ends were cut back, 6 bases at V and 0 bases at J, with 12 bases in the middle. CDR3 nucleotides: TGTGCCAGCAGCTACCACCTGGGCTCCTACAATGAGCAGTTCTTC. This codes for CASSYHLGSYNEQFF.

J is TRBJ2-5 and V is TRBV11-3; weak D call: TRBD2 (6 bases). The germline V gene encodes CDR1 SGHNT and CDR2 YENEEA. The CDR3 has 16 residues. V gave up 4 bases and J gave up 4 bases, with 19 bases separating them. The chain's CDR3 is CASSSVSGGLGETQYF. The CDR3 nucleotides are TGTGCCAGCAGCTCGGTATCCGGAGGGTTGGGAGAGACCCAGTACTTC.

The chain employs TRBV30 and TRBJ2-1, with D uncertain. This CDR3 comprises 13 residues. Germline-derived CDR1 and CDR2 are GTSNPN and SVGIG (reference sequence). Trimming removed 0 bases at V and 16 bases at J, with 19 bases between. The CDR3 sequence: CAWSVSAETYTFF. CDR3 nucleotide sequence: TGTGCCTGGAGTGTATCGGCAGAGACATATACCTTCTTC. Filled out from reference TRBV30 and TRBJ2-1, the complete variable domain reads SQTIHQWPATLVQPVGSPLSLECTVEGTSNPNLYWYRQAAGRGLQLLFYSVGIGQISSEVPQNLSASRPQDRQFILSSKKLLLSDSGFYLCAWSVSAETYTFFGPGTRLTVL.

CDR3 DNA: TGTGCCAGCAGCTTAGTATCAGGTTCGGGACAGTCGAGCTCCTACGAGCAGTACTTC. It yields the protein CASSLVSGSGQSSSYEQYF. The chain joins TRBV7-9 to TRBJ2-7; TRBD1 matches at 7 bases. CDR1 is SEHNR and CDR2 is FQNEAQ in the germline V gene (reference sequence). The CDR3 is made up of 19 amino acids. V was pared by 1 base and J by 0 bases, with 15 bases of the junction left unmatched.

This clone was seen only a few times. V gene TRBV28 combines with J gene TRBJ1-4; 7 bases align to TRBD1. V lost 10 bases, J lost 3 bases, and 8 bases stayed unmatched. The germline gives CDR1 MDHEN, CDR2 SYDVKM. The CDR3 has 14 amino acids. CDR3 residues: CATLNQGANEKLFF. The CDR3, as DNA: TGTGCCACCCTTAACCAGGGGGCTAATGAAAAACTGTTTTTT.

A remark on this clone: Given a much more abundant clone one base away, this may be a read error. The rearrangement links TRBV18 to TRBJ2-1, with D possibly being TRBD2 (5 bases). The CDR3 runs 15 residues. CDR1 is KGHSH, CDR2 LQKENI, per germline. The DNA for the CDR3 is TGTACCAGCTCACCACTGCCCGGGGAATACAATGAGCAGTTCTTC. Encoded protein: CTSSPLPGEYNEQFF.

This rearrangement joins TRBV28 to TRBJ2-7, with D possibly matching TRBD1 (6 bases). Germline assignment: CDR1 MDHEN and CDR2 SYDVKM. Trimming shortened V by 1 base and J by 5 bases, and 6 bases separated the two germline ends. The CDR3 sequence is 12 residues long. DNA for the CDR3: TGTGCCAGCAGTTTATCAGGGGACGAGCAGTACTTC. Encoded protein: CASSLSGDEQYF.

In this sample, this clone turned up once. One base separates it from a far larger clone, so it is likely a read error. This CDR3 is also generated by other DNA sequences in the sample. The genes are TRBV30 and TRBJ2-5; 7 bases match TRBD2. The CDR3 sequence is 14 residues long. The germline V gene encodes CDR1 GTSNPN and CDR2 SVGIG (reference sequence). CDR3 DNA sequence: TGCGCCTGGAGTGTACCGGGGGGAGTTGAGACCCAGTACTTC. This encodes CAWSVPGGVETQYF.

This chain uses TRBV28 with TRBJ2-7, with 9 bases that match TRBD1. Trimming took 6 bases from V and 2 from J; bases not matched to a gene: 2. This CDR3 has 13 amino acids. Germline V gives CDR1 MDHEN, CDR2 SYDVKM. The CDR3 protein is CASRDRGTYEQYF. The CDR3 coding sequence is TGTGCCAGCAGGGACAGGGGAACCTACGAGCAGTACTTC.

V and J are TRBV5-3 and TRBJ2-4; tentatively, D is TRBD2 (6 bases). TRBV5-3 is recorded as an ORF, its role being uncertain. The CDR3 totals 14 residues. Trimming pared 5 bases from V and 0 bases from J, leaving 9 bases between. The CDR3 region has the DNA TGTGCCAGAAGTCGGGAGCGAGCCAAAAACATTCAGTACTTC. It specifies CARSRERAKNIQYF.

This chain uses TRBV4-1 with TRBJ1-4, with D possibly being TRBD1 (6 bases). The germline V and J ends were trimmed by 4 bases and 7 bases, with 16 bases remaining between them. The CDR3 length is 15 residues. Germline loops: CDR1 MGHRA, CDR2 YSYEKL. The CDR3 DNA sequence: TGCGCCAGCAGCCCACGGGGGGCCCTAAGTGAAAAACTGTTTTTT. Amino acid sequence: CASSPRGALSEKLFF.

Concerning this clone itself: One junction end disagrees with the germline gene, perhaps due to a read error. The chain recombines TRBV10-3 with TRBJ1-1, with 10 bases fitting TRBD1. This CDR3 has 16 residues. Per germline, CDR1 ENHRY and CDR2 SYGVKD. The CDR3 protein is CASSERQGARNTEAFF. DNA of the CDR3: TGTGCCAGCAGTGAGAGACAGGGGGCCAGGAACACTGAAGCTTTCTTT.

This clone was recorded once. Since a far larger clone is one base different, this is likely a read error. This rearrangement joins TRBV27 to TRBJ1-2; unclear D gene. The germline V gene encodes CDR1 MNHEY and CDR2 SMNVEV (reference sequence). This CDR3 contains 13 residues. CDR3 protein: CAGSPRESYGYTF. DNA of the CDR3: TGTGCCGGCAGCCCCCGAGAGAGCTATGGCTACACCTTC.

The V call is TRBV29-1, the J call TRBJ2-5, with D tentatively TRBD2 (6 bases). The germline CDR1 and CDR2 sequences are SQVTM and ANQGSEA. This CDR3 has 13 residues. Trimming removed 5 bases at V and 3 bases at J, with 13 bases between. CDR3 residues: CSVLVSGEETQYF. CDR3 in DNA: TGCAGCGTTCTAGTCTCGGGGGAAGAGACCCAGTACTTC.

Turning to this clone: At the DNA level, this CDR3 is encoded by other sequences in the same sample as well. This rearrangement joins TRBV18 to TRBJ1-2, with 11 bases lining up with TRBD1. Germline lookup yields CDR1 KGHSH and CDR2 LQKENI. There are 15 residues in the CDR3. The V and J ends lost 3 bases and 1 base, in that order; junction bases with no gene match: 1. The chain's CDR3 is CASSPGTGGNYGYTF. DNA for the CDR3: TGTGCCAGCTCACCGGGGACAGGGGGTAACTATGGCTACACCTTC.

The chain is built from TRBV19 and TRBJ2-1; 14 bases line up with TRBD2. This CDR3 contains 16 residues. Germline-derived CDR1 and CDR2 are LNHDA and SQIVND (reference sequence). V trimming: 3 bases; J trimming: 9 bases; junction bases outside the gene matches: 7. The chain's CDR3 is CASSISGTSGSGEQFF. In nucleotides, the CDR3 is TGTGCCAGTAGTATTTCCGGGACTAGCGGGAGTGGTGAGCAGTTCTTC.

In its sample, this clone was seen once. The genes are TRBV2 and TRBJ2-7; maybe TRBD1 (6 bases). V was pared by 7 bases and J by 6 bases, with 13 bases between. CDR3 size: 12 residues. Germline CDR1 and CDR2: SNHLY and FYNNEI. The CDR3, as DNA: TGTGCCAGCACCCGCGAGACAGGCGAGCAGTACTTC. This codes for CASTRETGEQYF.